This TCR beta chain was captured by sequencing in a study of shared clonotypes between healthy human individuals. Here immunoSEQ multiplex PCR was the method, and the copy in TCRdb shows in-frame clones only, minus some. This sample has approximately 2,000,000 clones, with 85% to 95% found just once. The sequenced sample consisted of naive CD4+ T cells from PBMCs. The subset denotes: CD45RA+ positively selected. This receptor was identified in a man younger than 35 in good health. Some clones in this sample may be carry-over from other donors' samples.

Here the CDR3 reads CAWSGTSGRATGELFF. As DNA, the CDR3 is TGTGCCTGGAGCGGGACTAGCGGGAGGGCCACCGGGGAGCTGTTTTTT. V and J are TRBV30 and TRBJ2-2; 16 nucleotides align to TRBD2. With V trimmed by 3 bases and J by 4 bases, 2 bases remained unmatched. Germline CDR1 is GTSNPN and CDR2 is SVGIG (reference sequence). This CDR3 comprises 16 residues.